The 5 T cell receptor beta chains below come from one sample, sequenced in a study of cytomegalovirus exposure and HLA in healthy donors. With 60 Vbeta and 13 Jbeta primers, the PCR was carried out. TCRdb's table, derived via immunoSEQ multiplex PCR, lists solely in-frame clones and lacks some. Its listing shows about 130,000 clones. Sample: PBMCs. These receptor sequences come from a man between 18 and 35 years old in good health and CMV-seronegative.

This chain connects TRBV19 to TRBJ2-7; TRBD1 is a possible D gene (5 bases). Germline CDR1 reads LNHDA; CDR2 reads SQIVND (reference sequence). V was pared by 4 bases and J by 2 bases, with 12 bases between. The CDR3 has 14 amino acids. CDR3 sequence (DNA): TGTGCCAGTAGTACGCAGGGTGGGCCCTACGAGCAGTACTTC. The encoded protein is CASSTQGGPYEQYF. Variable domain in full (rest from reference TRBV19 and TRBJ2-7): DGGITQSPKYLFRKEGQNVTLSCEQNLNHDAMYWYRQDPGQGLRLIYYSQIVNDFQKGDIAEGYSVSREKKESFPLTVTSAQKNPTAFYLCASSTQGGPYEQYFGPGTRLTVT.

The chain has TRBV9 and TRBJ1-5; tentatively, D is TRBD1 (5 bases). CDR1 is SGDLS, CDR2 YYNGEE, per germline. CDR3 length: 14 residues. Trimming took off 0 bases at V and 6 bases at J, with 10 bases between the two ends. CDR3 in DNA: TGTGCCAGCAGCGTAGGGGGGGTTAGTCAGCCCCAGCATTTT. Protein sequence: CASSVGGVSQPQHF.

The chain couples TRBV10-2 to TRBJ2-5; 10 bases agree with TRBD2. The CDR3 totals 16 residues. Trimming at V came to 6 bases and at J to 4 bases, leaving 11 bases not matched to a gene. The germline V gene encodes CDR1 WSHSY and CDR2 SAAADI. The CDR3 region is CASRVMSGGAGETQYF. The CDR3 region has the DNA TGCGCCAGCAGGGTAATGAGCGGGGGGGCCGGAGAGACCCAGTACTTC.

The V call is TRBV5-4, the J call TRBJ2-3; TRBD1 matches 7 bases. CDR3 size: 12 residues. The germline gives CDR1 SGHNT, CDR2 YYREEE (reference sequence). V lost 7 bases to trimming and J lost 1 base; unmatched junction nucleotides: 0. In nucleotides, the CDR3 is TGTGCCAGCGGGACAGGCACAGATACGCAGTATTTT. It is translated as CASGTGTDTQYF. Full variable domain (rest looked up from reference TRBV5-4 and TRBJ2-3): ETGVTQSPTHLIKTRGQQVTLRCSSQSGHNTVSWYQQALGQGPQFIFQYYREEENGRGNFPPRFSGLQFPNYSSELNVNALELDDSALYLCASGTGTDTQYFGPGTRLTVL.

The gene calls are TRBV6-1 and TRBJ1-5, with D perhaps TRBD1 (5 bases). Per the germline V gene, CDR1 is MNHNS and CDR2 is SASEGT. Trimming took off 9 bases at V and 3 bases at J, with 15 bases between the two ends. The CDR3 has 14 amino acids. CDR3 in DNA: TGTGCCAGTAGACAGTCAGGGATCAATCAGCCCCAGCATTTT. Protein product: CASRQSGINQPQHF.